This T cell receptor (beta chain) appears in the sequencing data of a study of blood T cells in healthy people across ages. A J-beta primer mix and a sample-barcoded 5' primer were used in a second PCR of roughly 6 to 12 cycles. TCRdb itself ran the 5' RACE reads through MiXCR, one entry per CDR3 protein. The table records fewer than 800,000 distinct CDR3 sequences, 20% to 30% of them present only once. On this clonotype: Antigen: not known.

Looked up from germline, CDR1 is LNHNV and CDR2 is YYDKDF (reference sequence). V was shortened by 1 base and J by 4 bases, with 7 bases between the two germline ends. This CDR3 spans 13 amino acids. Overall study results and limits: PBMCs left unsorted prevented a conclusive naive versus antigen-experienced comparison.

The data were also submitted as part of a second study, on T cells of mothers and their children.

The material sequenced was blood. The source is a boy between 10 and 17 years old in good health. V is TRBV15 and J is TRBJ2-5, with unresolved D. The CDR3 DNA follows: TGTGCCACCAGCAGAGCCCGGACAGAGACCCAGTACTTC. Translated, it gives CATSRARTETQYF.